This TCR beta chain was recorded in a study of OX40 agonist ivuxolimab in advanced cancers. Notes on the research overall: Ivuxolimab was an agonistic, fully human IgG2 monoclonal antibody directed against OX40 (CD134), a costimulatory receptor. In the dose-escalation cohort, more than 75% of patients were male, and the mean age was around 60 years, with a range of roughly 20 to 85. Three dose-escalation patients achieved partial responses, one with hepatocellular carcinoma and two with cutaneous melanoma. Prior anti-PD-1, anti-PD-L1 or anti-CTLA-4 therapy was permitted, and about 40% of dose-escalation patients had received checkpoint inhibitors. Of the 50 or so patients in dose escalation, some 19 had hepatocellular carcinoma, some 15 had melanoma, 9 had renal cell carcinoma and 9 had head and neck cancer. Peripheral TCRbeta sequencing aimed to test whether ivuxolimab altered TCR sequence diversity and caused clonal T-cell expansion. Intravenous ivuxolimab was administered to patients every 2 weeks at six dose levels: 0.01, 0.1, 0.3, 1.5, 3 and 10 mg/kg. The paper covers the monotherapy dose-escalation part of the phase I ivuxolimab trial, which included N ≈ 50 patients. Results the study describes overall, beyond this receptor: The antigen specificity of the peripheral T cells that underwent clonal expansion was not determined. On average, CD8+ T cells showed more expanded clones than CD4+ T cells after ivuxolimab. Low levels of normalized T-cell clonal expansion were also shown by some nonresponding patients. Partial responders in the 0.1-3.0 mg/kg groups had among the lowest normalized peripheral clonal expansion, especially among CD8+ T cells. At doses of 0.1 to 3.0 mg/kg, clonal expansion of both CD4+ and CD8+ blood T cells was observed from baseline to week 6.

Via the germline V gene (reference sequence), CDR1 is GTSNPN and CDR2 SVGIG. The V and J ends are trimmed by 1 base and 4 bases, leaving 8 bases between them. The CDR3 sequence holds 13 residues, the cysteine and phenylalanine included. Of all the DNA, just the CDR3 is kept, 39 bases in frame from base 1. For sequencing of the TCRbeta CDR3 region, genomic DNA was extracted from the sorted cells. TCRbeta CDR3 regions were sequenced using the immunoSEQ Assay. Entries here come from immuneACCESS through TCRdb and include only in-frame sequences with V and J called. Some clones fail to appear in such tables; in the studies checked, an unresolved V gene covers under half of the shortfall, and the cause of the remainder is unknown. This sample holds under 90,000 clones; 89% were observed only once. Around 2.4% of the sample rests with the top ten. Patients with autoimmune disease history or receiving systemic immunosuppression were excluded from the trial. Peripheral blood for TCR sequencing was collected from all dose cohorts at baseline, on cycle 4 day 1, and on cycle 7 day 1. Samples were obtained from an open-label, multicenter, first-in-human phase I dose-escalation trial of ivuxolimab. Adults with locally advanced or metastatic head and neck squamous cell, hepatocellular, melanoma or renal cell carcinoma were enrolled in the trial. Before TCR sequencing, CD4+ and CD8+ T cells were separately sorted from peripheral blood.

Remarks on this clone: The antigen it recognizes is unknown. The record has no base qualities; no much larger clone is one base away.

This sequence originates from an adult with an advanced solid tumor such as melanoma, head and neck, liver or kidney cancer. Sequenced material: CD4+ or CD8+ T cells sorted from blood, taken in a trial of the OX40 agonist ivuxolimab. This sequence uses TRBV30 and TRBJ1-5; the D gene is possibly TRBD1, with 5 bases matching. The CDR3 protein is CAWSADRNQPQHF. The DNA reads TGTGCCTGGAGTGCTGACAGAAATCAGCCCCAGCATTTT.